The present T cell receptor (beta chain) was sequenced within a study of PD-L1 blockade in urothelial cancer. TCRdb keeps only in-frame clones here, not all; method: immunoSEQ multiplex PCR. The data contain tens of thousands of clones, approximately 89% of them singletons. Time point here: peripheral blood 6 weeks after treatment start. Urothelial carcinoma, locally advanced or metastatic, affected the patients. Sampling of each patient yielded between 1 and 8 specimens, collected pretreatment and on-treatment. The germline V gene has CDR1 SGHAT and CDR2 FQNNGV. V gave up 0 bases and J gave up 3 bases, with 12 bases separating them. The CDR3 has 16 residues.

The material sequenced was PBMCs, taken around atezolizumab (anti-PD-L1) treatment. V and J are TRBV11-2 and TRBJ1-5; D gene ambiguous. The receptor's source is a woman of 80 years or more with urothelial cancer. In DNA, the CDR3 is TGTGCCAGCAGCTTAGAGGGCCAGGTCTACAATCAGCCCCAGCATTTT. Its translation: CASSLEGQVYNQPQHF.